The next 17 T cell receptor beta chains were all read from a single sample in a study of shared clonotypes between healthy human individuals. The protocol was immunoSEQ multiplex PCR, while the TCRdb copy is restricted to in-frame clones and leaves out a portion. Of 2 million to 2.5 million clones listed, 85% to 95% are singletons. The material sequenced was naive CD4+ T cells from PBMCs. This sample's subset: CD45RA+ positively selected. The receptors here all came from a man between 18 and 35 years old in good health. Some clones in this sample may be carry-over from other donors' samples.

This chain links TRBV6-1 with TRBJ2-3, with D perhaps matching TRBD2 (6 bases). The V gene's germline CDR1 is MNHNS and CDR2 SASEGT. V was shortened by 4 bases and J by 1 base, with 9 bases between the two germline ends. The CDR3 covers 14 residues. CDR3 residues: CASSGTGGTDTQYF. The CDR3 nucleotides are TGTGCCAGCAGTGGCACGGGGGGCACAGATACGCAGTATTTT.

The CDR3 nucleotides read TGTGCCAGCAGCTTAGGTAGCGGGGTCCTTTACGAGCAGTACTTC. Its translation is CASSLGSGVLYEQYF. V is TRBV7-2 and J is TRBJ2-7; 8 bases line up with TRBD2. From germline, CDR1 is SGHTA and CDR2 FQGNSA. This CDR3 spans 15 amino acids. V lost 1 base to trimming and J lost 4 bases; unmatched junction nucleotides: 6.

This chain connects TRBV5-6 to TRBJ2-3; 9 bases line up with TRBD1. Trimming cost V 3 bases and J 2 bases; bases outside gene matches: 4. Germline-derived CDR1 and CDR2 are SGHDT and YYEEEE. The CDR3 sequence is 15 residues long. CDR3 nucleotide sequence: TGTGCCAGCAGCTCCGGGACAGGGAACACAGATACGCAGTATTTT. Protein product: CASSSGTGNTDTQYF. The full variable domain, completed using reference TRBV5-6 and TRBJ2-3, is DAGVTQSPTHLIKTRGQQVTLRCSPKSGHDTVSWYQQALGQGPQFIFQYYEEEERQRGNFPDRFSGHQFPNYSSELNVNALLLGDSALYLCASSSGTGNTDTQYFGPGTRLTVL.

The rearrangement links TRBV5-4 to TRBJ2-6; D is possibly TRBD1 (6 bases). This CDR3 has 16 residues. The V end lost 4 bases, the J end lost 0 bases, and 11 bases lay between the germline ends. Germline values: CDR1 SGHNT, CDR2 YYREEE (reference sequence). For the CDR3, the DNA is TGTGCCAGCAGCCATAAACAGGGCTCTGGGGCCAACGTCCTGACTTTC. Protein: CASSHKQGSGANVLTF.

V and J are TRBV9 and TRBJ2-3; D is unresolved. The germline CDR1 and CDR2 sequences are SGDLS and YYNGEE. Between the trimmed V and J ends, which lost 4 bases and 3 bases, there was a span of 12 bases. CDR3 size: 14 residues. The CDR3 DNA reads TGTGCCAGCAGCCCTGGCGGCGCTACAGATACGCAGTATTTT. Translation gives CASSPGGATDTQYF.

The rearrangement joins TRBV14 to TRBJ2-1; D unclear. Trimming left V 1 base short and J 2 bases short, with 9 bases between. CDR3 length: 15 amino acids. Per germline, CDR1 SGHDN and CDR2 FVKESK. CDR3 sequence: CASSQVRHTYNEQFF. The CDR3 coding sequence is TGTGCCAGCAGCCAAGTTCGCCATACCTACAATGAGCAGTTCTTC. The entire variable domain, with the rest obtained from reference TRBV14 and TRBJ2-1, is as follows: EAGVTQFPSHSVIEKGQTVTLRCDPISGHDNLYWYRRVMGKEIKFLLHFVKESKQDESGMPNNRFLAERTGGTYSTLKVQPAELEDSGVYFCASSQVRHTYNEQFFGPGTRLTVL.

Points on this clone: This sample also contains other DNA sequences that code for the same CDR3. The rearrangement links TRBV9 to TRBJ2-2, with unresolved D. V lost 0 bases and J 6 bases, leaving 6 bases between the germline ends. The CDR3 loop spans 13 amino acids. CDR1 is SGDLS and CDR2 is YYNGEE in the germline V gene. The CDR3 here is CASSVGRAGELFF. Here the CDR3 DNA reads TGTGCCAGCAGCGTAGGAAGGGCCGGGGAGCTGTTTTTT.

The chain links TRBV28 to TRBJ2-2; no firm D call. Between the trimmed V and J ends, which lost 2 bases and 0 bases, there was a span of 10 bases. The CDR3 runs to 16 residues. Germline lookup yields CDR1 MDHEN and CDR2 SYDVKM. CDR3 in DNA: TGTGCCAGCAGTTTAATAGGGTTCGCGAACACCGGGGAGCTGTTTTTT. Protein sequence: CASSLIGFANTGELFF.

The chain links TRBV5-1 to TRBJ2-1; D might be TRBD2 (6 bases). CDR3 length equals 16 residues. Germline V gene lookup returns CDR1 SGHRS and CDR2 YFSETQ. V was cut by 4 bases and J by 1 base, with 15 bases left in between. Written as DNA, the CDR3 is TGCGCCAGCAGCCCGACCCTAGCGATGTCCTACAATGAGCAGTTCTTC. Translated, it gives CASSPTLAMSYNEQFF.

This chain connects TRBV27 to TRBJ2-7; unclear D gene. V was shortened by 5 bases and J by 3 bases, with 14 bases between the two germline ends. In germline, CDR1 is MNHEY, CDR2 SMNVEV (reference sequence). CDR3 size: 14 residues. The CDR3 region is CASSHSTDYYEQYF. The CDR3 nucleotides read TGTGCCAGCAGTCACTCGACGGATTACTACGAGCAGTACTTC.

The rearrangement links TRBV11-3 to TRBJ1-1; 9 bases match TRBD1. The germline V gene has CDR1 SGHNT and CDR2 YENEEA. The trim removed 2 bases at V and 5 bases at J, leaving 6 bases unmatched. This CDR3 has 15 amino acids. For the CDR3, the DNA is TGTGCCAGCAGCTTAACAGGGGGCCGAGGTACTGAAGCTTTCTTT. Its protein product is CASSLTGGRGTEAFF.

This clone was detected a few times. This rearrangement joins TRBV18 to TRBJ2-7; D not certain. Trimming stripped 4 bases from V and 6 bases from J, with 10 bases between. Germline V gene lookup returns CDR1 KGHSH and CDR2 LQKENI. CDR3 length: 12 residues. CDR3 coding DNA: TGTGCCAGCTCACAACCATTAGGCGAGCAGTACTTC. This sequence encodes CASSQPLGEQYF.

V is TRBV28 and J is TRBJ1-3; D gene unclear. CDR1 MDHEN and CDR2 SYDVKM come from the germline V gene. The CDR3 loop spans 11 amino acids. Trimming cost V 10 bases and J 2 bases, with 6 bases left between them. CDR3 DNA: TGTGCCATAGGGACTGGAAACACCATATATTTT. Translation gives CAIGTGNTIYF.

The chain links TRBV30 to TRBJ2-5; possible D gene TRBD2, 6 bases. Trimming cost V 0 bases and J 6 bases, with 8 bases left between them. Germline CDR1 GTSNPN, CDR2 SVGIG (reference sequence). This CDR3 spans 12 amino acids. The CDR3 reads CAWSVGGQTQYF. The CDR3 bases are TGTGCCTGGAGTGTGGGGGGTCAGACCCAGTACTTC. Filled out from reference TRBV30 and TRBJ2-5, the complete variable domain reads SQTIHQWPATLVQPVGSPLSLECTVEGTSNPNLYWYRQAAGRGLQLLFYSVGIGQISSEVPQNLSASRPQDRQFILSSKKLLLSDSGFYLCAWSVGGQTQYFGPGTRLLVL.

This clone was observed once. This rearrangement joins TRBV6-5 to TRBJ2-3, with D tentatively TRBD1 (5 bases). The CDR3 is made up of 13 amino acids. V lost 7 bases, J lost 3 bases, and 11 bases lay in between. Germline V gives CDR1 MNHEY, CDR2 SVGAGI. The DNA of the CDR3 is TGTGCCAGCACCACAGCAGGGACAGATACGCAGTATTTT. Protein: CASTTAGTDTQYF.

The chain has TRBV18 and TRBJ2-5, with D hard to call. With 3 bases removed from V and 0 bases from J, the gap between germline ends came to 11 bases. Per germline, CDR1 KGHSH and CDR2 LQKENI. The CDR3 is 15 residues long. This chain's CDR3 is CASSPKVADQETQYF. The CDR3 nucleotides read TGTGCCAGCTCACCCAAAGTTGCAGACCAAGAGACCCAGTACTTC.

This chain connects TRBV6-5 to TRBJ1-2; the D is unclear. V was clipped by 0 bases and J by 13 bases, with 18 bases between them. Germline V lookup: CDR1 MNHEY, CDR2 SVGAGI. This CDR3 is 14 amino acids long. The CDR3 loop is CASSYSTSGPPPTF. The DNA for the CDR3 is TGTGCCAGCAGTTACTCGACATCGGGCCCTCCGCCCACCTTC.